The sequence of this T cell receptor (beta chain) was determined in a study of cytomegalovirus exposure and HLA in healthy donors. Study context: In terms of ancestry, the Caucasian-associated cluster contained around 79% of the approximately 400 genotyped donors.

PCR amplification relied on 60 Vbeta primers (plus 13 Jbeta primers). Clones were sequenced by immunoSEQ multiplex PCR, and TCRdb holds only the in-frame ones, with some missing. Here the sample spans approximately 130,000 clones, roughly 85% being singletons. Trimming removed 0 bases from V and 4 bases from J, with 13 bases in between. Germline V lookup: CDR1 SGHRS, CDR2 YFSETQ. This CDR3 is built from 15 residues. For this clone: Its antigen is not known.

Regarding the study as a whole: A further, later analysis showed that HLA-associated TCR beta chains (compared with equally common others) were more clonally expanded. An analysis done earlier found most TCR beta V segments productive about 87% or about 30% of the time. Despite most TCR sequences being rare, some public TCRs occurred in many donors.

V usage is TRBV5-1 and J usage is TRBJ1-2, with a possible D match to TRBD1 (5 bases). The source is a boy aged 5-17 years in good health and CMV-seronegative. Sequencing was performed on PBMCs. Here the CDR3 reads CASSLDGGSSYGYTF. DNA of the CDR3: TGCGCCAGCAGCTTGGACGGGGGGAGTAGCTATGGCTACACCTTC.